The sequence of this T cell receptor beta chain was determined in a study of preoperative IRX-2 immunotherapy in early breast cancer. This CDR3 has 14 residues. Germline V CDR1 and CDR2: LNHDA, SQIVND (reference sequence). A remark on this clone: Its ends do not fully match the called genes, so a read error is possible.

This table comes from immunoSEQ multiplex PCR, and its TCRdb copy is limited to in-frame clones, with some not included. The table lists 20,000 to 30,000 clones, roughly four fifths of them singletons. Described treatment: preoperative locoregional IRX-2 cytokine immunotherapy. This sequence originates from a human donor with breast cancer. This rearrangement joins TRBV19 to TRBJ1-1; the match to TRBD1 covers 8 bases. The source was lymph node tissue, collected after IRX-2 immunotherapy. The CDR3 bases are TGTGCCAGTAGCCCACAGGGGGTGAACGCTGAAGCTTTCTTT. Amino acid sequence: CASSPQGVNAEAFF. The full variable domain, in which reference TRBV19 and TRBJ1-1 provide the parts outside the CDR3, is DGGITQSPKYLFRKEGQNVTLSCEQNLNHDAMYWYRQDPGQGLRLIYYSQIVNDFQKGDIAEGYSVSREKKESFPLTVTSAQKNPTAFYLCASSPQGVNAEAFFGQGTRLTVV.